These 8 T cell receptor beta chains share one sample of origin, sequenced in a study of blood T cells in healthy people across ages. The use of a sample-barcoded 5' primer and a J-beta primer mix characterized a second PCR of about 7 to 12 cycles. A single record per CDR3 protein comes from TCRdb applying MiXCR to the 5' RACE reads. Of hundreds of thousands of distinct CDR3 sequences in the sample, approximately 43% were seen once. Sequencing was carried out using blood. All receptors derive from a woman in her sixties in good health.

This clonotype was counted a few times. This sequence joins TRBV18 and TRBJ2-5, with 9 bases aligning to TRBD1. The CDR3 totals 16 residues. Germline lookup yields CDR1 KGHSH and CDR2 LQKENI. The V gene end was trimmed by 3 bases and the J gene end by 2 bases; junction bases not matched to a gene: 7. The CDR3 spells CASSPPGTGKQETQYF. As DNA, the CDR3 is TGTGCCAGCTCACCTCCCGGGACAGGGAAGCAAGAGACCCAGTACTTC.

CDR3 region: CASRRQGAPGELFF. CDR3 nucleotide sequence: TGTGCCAGCAGACGGCAGGGGGCCCCCGGGGAGCTGTTTTTT. V usage is TRBV14 and J usage is TRBJ2-2; TRBD1 aligns across 8 bases. Germline V gives CDR1 SGHDN, CDR2 FVKESK. The length of the CDR3 is 14 residues. V lost 6 bases and J lost 6; bases outside the gene matches: 6. Filled out from reference TRBV14 and TRBJ2-2, the complete variable domain reads EAGVTQFPSHSVIEKGQTVTLRCDPISGHDNLYWYRRVMGKEIKFLLHFVKESKQDESGMPNNRFLAERTGGTYSTLKVQPAELEDSGVYFCASRRQGAPGELFFGEGSRLTVL.

This clonotype turned up a few times. V gene TRBV6-2 or TRBV6-3 combines with J gene TRBJ2-1; the D is unclear. CDR3 length: 14 residues. CDR1 is MNHEY and CDR2 is SVGEGT in the germline V gene. The germline V and J ends were trimmed by 6 bases and 2 bases, with 11 bases remaining between them. CDR3 residues: CASSLLRAYNEQFF. The CDR3 DNA sequence: TGTGCCAGCAGCCTGTTGAGAGCCTACAATGAGCAGTTCTTC.

The J gene is TRBJ2-7, the V gene TRBV6-5, with unresolved D. Germline V gives CDR1 MNHEY, CDR2 SVGAGI. With 6 bases removed from V and 3 bases from J, the gap between germline ends came to 18 bases. The CDR3 consists of 15 residues. The CDR3 DNA reads as TGTGCCAGCAGGGTCGGGCCGGACCCTTTCTACGAGCAGTACTTC. This sequence encodes CASRVGPDPFYEQYF.

CDR3 sequence (DNA): TGTGCCACCAGCAGAGATGGGCCAGGGATGGGCGAGCAGTACTTC. Residues: CATSRDGPGMGEQYF. V gene TRBV15 combines with J gene TRBJ2-7; TRBD1 is a possible D gene (5 bases). Between the trimmed V and J ends, which lost 0 bases and 6 bases, there was a span of 15 bases. The CDR3 has 15 residues. Germline loops: CDR1 LNHNV, CDR2 YYDKDF (reference sequence).

The sample holds one count of this clonotype. This chain uses TRBV5-5 with TRBJ1-1; D not certain. V was trimmed by 1 base and J by 2 bases, leaving 9 bases between them. Germline loops: CDR1 SGHKS, CDR2 YYEKEE (reference sequence). This CDR3 spans 14 amino acids. Here the CDR3 reads CASSLSSGNTEAFF. The CDR3 coding sequence is TGTGCCAGCAGCTTGTCTTCAGGTAACACTGAAGCTTTCTTT.

The chain uses TRBV24-1 and TRBJ2-7, with no clear D. The CDR3 is made up of 15 amino acids. V dropped 2 bases and J dropped 4 bases, with 14 bases sitting between them. Germline CDR1 is KGHDR and CDR2 is SFDVKD. CDR3 sequence: CATSDSRDAYYEQYF. CDR3 nucleotides: TGTGCCACCAGTGATTCTAGGGATGCTTATTACGAGCAGTACTTC.

The chain employs TRBV6-5 and TRBJ2-1; TRBD2 agrees at 11 bases. Germline CDR1 MNHEY, CDR2 SVGAGI. V was pared by 5 bases and J by 9 bases, with 9 bases of the junction left unmatched. This CDR3 is built from 15 residues. CDR3 sequence reads: CASSGLAGRGSEQFF. Written as DNA, the CDR3 is TGTGCCAGCAGTGGACTAGCGGGTAGAGGGAGTGAGCAGTTCTTC.